A selection of T cell receptor beta chains follows, all from one sample in a study of T cell responses to AZD1222 COVID-19 vaccine. Produced via immunoSEQ multiplex PCR; TCRdb's table is partial and in-frame only. Here the sample spans fewer than 150,000 clones, about 86% being singletons. The source material was peripheral blood, sampled 28 days after the second AZD1222 dose. The receptors were sampled from an adult who received the AZD1222 COVID-19 vaccine. The CDR3 runs from the conserved cysteine through the conserved F or W. The D gene is left open where the match is weak. Only some rows state a clone size, as once, few, many or a class for expanded clones.

TRBJ2-3	TRBV2	-	TRBD1	CASSRGPADTQYF	TGTGCCAGCAGCAGGGGGCCCGCAGATACGCAGTATTTT
TRBJ2-1	TRBV11-2	-	TRBD2	CASSLVSRGGSNEQFF	TGTGCCAGCAGCTTAGTATCCCGGGGGGGCTCCAATGAGCAGTTCTTC
TRBJ1-4	TRBV10-3	-	TRBD1	CAISDREHEKLFF	TGTGCCATCAGCGACAGGGAACACGAAAAACTGTTTTTT
TRBJ1-2	TRBV19	-	-	CASSTTGEPGYGYTF	TGTGCCAGTAGTACCACAGGAGAACCGGGCTATGGCTACACCTTC
TRBJ1-3	TRBV19	-	-	CASSITRAGNTIYF	TGTGCCAGTAGTATTACTCGCGCTGGAAACACCATATATTTT
TRBJ2-6	TRBV5-4	-	-	CASSRPLGANVLTF	TGTGCCAGCAGCCGGCCCCTCGGGGCCAACGTCCTGACTTTC
TRBJ1-5	TRBV7-2	-	TRBD1	CASSLGWTGDQPQHF	TGTGCCAGCAGCTTAGGATGGACAGGGGATCAGCCCCAGCATTTT
TRBJ1-1	TRBV6-5	-	-	CASRWVGGTEAFF	TGTGCCAGCAGATGGGTGGGGGGGACTGAAGCTTTCTTT
TRBJ2-1	TRBV5-6	-	TRBD2	CASSAGLAGGNYEQFF	TGTGCCAGCAGCGCAGGCCTAGCGGGGGGCAACTATGAGCAGTTCTTC
TRBJ1-1	TRBV6-5	once	TRBD1	CASSHRDRVVEAFF	TGTGCCAGCAGTCATCGCGACAGGGTCGTGGAAGCTTTCTTT
TRBJ1-4	TRBV29-1	-	-	CSVIIFQHEKLFF	TGCAGTGTTATTATTTTTCAGCACGAAAAACTGTTTTTT
TRBJ1-1	TRBV30	-	-	CAWKNGLLGAEAFF	TGTGCCTGGAAAAACGGTCTGCTGGGGGCTGAAGCTTTCTTT
TRBJ2-7	TRBV7-3	-	TRBD2	CASSSGSGGAGEQYF	TGTGCCAGCAGCTCGGGTAGCGGGGGCGCGGGCGAGCAGTACTTC
TRBJ2-1	TRBV9	few	-	CASSGSGYNEQFF	TGTGCCAGCAGCGGTAGCGGCTACAATGAGCAGTTCTTC
TRBJ2-2	TRBV7-3	-	-	CASSPSSTGELFF	TGTGCCAGCAGCCCCTCTAGCACCGGGGAGCTGTTTTTT
TRBJ2-3	TRBV3-1/TRBV3-2	-	-	CASSPNRGDTQYF	TGTGCCAGCAGCCCCAACCGGGGAGATACGCAGTATTTT
TRBJ1-6	TRBV21-1	-	-	CASSKEGQESSYNSPLHF	TGTGCCAGCAGCAAAGAGGGTCAGGAAAGCTCCTATAATTCACCCCTCCACTTT
TRBJ1-6	TRBV5-1	once	TRBD1	CASSLVGTGLSPLHF	TGCGCCAGCAGCTTGGTTGGGACAGGGCTTTCACCCCTCCACTTT
TRBJ1-6	TRBV4-3	-	-	CASSQDWIPRLLYNSPLHF	TGCGCCAGCAGCCAAGACTGGATTCCTAGACTCCTTTATAATTCACCCCTCCACTTT
TRBJ1-1	TRBV7-2	-	-	CASSSWTNTEAFF	TGTGCCAGCAGCTCATGGACAAATACTGAAGCTTTCTTT
TRBJ1-5	TRBV3-1/TRBV3-2	once	TRBD1	CASSQPTGKSHNQPQHF	TGTGCCAGCAGCCAGCCGACAGGGAAATCGCACAATCAGCCCCAGCATTTT
TRBJ1-3	TRBV4-2	-	-	CASSQDLLASGVSGNTIYF	TGTGCCAGCAGCCAAGATTTGTTGGCTTCGGGGGTCTCTGGAAACACCATATATTTT
TRBJ1-5	TRBV5-6	-	TRBD1	CASRRTGGNQPQHF	TGTGCCAGCAGGCGGACAGGGGGCAATCAGCCCCAGCATTTT
TRBJ2-5	TRBV7-3	-	-	CASSTGGMETQYF	TGTGCCAGCAGCACCGGCGGAATGGAGACCCAGTACTTC
TRBJ1-1	TRBV28	-	TRBD1	CASTPKGAWTGGSLELWNTEAFF	TGTGCCAGCACCCCTAAAGGGGCCTGGACAGGGGGCTCCCTGGAACTTTGGAACACTGAAGCTTTCTTT
TRBJ2-5	TRBV11-2	once	-	CASSLNSETQYF	TGTGCCAGCAGCCTCAATTCGGAGACCCAGTACTTC
TRBJ1-5	TRBV12-3/TRBV12-4	-	-	CASSLALRPQHF	TGTGCCAGCAGTTTAGCGCTCCGGCCCCAGCATTTT
TRBJ2-1	TRBV11-2	-	-	CASSQTRVREQFF	TGTGCCAGCAGCCAGACCCGAGTCCGTGAGCAGTTCTTC
TRBJ2-1	TRBV2	-	-	CASQGSSYNEQFF	TGTGCCAGCCAGGGCAGCTCCTACAATGAGCAGTTCTTC
TRBJ1-1	TRBV6-2/TRBV6-3	-	-	CASSSDALSLMNTEAFF	TGTGCCAGCAGTTCGGACGCCCTCTCACTAATGAACACTGAAGCTTTCTTT
TRBJ1-2	TRBV3-1/TRBV3-2	once	-	CASSQDTGVDYGYTF	TGTGCCAGCAGCCAAGATACCGGGGTTGACTATGGCTACACCTTC
TRBJ2-5	TRBV30	-	TRBD2	CAWSRSLAGEQETQYF	TGTGCCTGGAGTCGTTCGTTAGCGGGAGAACAAGAGACCCAGTACTTC
TRBJ2-2	TRBV5-4	few	-	CASSLGSRDTGELFF	TGTGCCAGCAGCCTCGGGAGTAGAGACACCGGGGAGCTGTTTTTT
TRBJ2-4	TRBV9	-	TRBD1	CASSVLPGQGAKNIQYF	TGTGCCAGCAGCGTTCTACCGGGACAGGGGGCCAAAAACATTCAGTACTTC
TRBJ1-4	TRBV19	-	-	CASSIDPGEKLFF	TGTGCCAGTAGTATAGATCCCGGTGAAAAACTGTTTTTT
TRBJ1-2	TRBV6-2/TRBV6-3	few	TRBD1	CASSRDSIYGYTF	TGTGCCAGCAGTCGGGACAGCATCTATGGCTACACCTTC
TRBJ1-2	TRBV3-1/TRBV3-2	-	-	CASSLGRYYGYTF	TGTGCCAGCAGCCTTGGACGGTACTATGGCTACACCTTC
TRBJ2-7	TRBV10-3	-	-	CAIRDGATKEQYF	TGTGCCATCCGGGACGGGGCTACGAAGGAGCAGTACTTC
TRBJ2-3	TRBV5-1	-	-	CASSLPASTDTQYF	TGCGCCAGCAGCTTACCCGCTAGCACAGATACGCAGTATTTT
TRBJ1-3	TRBV27	-	TRBD1	CASSLRQGHTIYF	TGTGCCAGCAGTCTACGACAGGGCCACACCATATATTTT
TRBJ1-5	TRBV10-3	-	TRBD1	CATVDRGNQPQHF	TGTGCCACGGTGGACAGGGGCAATCAGCCCCAGCATTTT
TRBJ1-1	TRBV12-5	-	-	CASALTGVPLNTEAFF	TGTGCTAGTGCCCTGACAGGTGTACCCCTCAACACTGAAGCTTTCTTT
TRBJ2-3	TRBV5-1	-	-	CASSLNPDETDTQYF	TGCGCCAGCAGCTTGAACCCAGACGAGACAGATACGCAGTATTTT
TRBJ2-4	TRBV2	-	TRBD1	CASRRTGDLAKNIQYF	TGTGCCAGCCGGCGGACAGGGGACTTAGCCAAAAACATTCAGTACTTC
TRBJ1-5	TRBV18	-	-	CASSPPGGAFGNQPQHF	TGTGCCAGCTCACCCCCGGGGGGGGCATTCGGCAATCAGCCCCAGCATTTT
TRBJ2-3	TRBV7-9	-	TRBD1	CASSLVEGARYF	TGTGCCAGCAGCTTAGTAGAGGGGGCACGGTATTTT
TRBJ1-5	TRBV6-2/TRBV6-3	-	TRBD1	CASSYFGSRGVHF	TGTGCCAGCAGTTACTTCGGATCCAGGGGGGTACATTTT
TRBJ1-2	TRBV7-9	-	-	CASSQVGSSGTF	TGTGCCAGCAGCCAAGTGGGGTCCTCGGGAACCTTC